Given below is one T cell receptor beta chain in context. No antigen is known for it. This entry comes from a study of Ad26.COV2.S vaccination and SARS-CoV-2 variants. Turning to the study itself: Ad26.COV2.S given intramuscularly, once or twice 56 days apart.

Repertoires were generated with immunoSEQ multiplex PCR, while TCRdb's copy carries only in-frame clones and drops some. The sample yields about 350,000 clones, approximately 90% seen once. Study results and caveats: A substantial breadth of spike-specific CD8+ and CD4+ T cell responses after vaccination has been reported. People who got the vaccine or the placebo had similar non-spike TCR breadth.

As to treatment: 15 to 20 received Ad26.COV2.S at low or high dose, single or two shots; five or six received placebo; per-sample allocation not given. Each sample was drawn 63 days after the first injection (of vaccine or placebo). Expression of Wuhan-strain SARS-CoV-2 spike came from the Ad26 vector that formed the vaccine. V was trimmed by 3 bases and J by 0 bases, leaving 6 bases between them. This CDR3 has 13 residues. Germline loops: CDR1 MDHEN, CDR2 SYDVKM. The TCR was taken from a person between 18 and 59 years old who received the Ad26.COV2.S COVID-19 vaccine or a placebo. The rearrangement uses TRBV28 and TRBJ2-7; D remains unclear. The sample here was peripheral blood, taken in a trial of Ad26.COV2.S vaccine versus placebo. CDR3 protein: CASSFKSSYEQYF. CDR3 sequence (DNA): TGTGCCAGCAGTTTTAAGAGCTCCTACGAGCAGTACTTC.